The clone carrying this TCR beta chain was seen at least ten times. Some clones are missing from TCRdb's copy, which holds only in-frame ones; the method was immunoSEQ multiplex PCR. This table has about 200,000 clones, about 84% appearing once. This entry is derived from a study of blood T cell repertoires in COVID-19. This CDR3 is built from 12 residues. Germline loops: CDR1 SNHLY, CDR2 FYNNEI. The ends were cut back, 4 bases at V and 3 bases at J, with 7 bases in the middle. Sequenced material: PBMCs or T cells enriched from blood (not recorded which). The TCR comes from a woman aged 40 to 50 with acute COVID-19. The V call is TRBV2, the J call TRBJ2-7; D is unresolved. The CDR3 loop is CASSAVDYEQYF. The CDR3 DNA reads TGTGCCAGCAGTGCAGTCGACTACGAGCAGTACTTC.